The next 13 T cell receptor beta chains were all read from a single sample in a study of T cell changes during pregnancy in multiple sclerosis. This table comes from immunoSEQ multiplex PCR, and its TCRdb copy is limited to in-frame clones, with some not included. This table has tens of thousands of clones, about 91% appearing once. The material was CD4+ T cells from peripheral blood mononuclear cells, obtained in the second trimester of pregnancy. The receptors derive from a female donor with multiple sclerosis, enrolled in a pregnancy study.

The chain employs TRBV6-1 and TRBJ1-2; D is unresolved. CDR3 length equals 11 residues. CDR1 and CDR2 from the germline V gene are MNHNS and SASEGT. The ends were cut back, 6 bases at V and 7 bases at J, with 9 bases in the middle. DNA of the CDR3: TGTGCCAGCAGCCTATCTCGTGGCTACACCTTC. Translating gives CASSLSRGYTF.

This sequence joins TRBV5-6 and TRBJ1-2, with 9 bases matching TRBD1. Germline assignment: CDR1 SGHDT and CDR2 YYEEEE. After removal of 2 bases from V and 4 bases from J, the junction contained 6 bases not matched to a gene. The CDR3 runs to 15 residues. CDR3 residues: CASSLRQGVGYGYTF. Written as DNA, the CDR3 is TGTGCCAGCAGCTTACGACAGGGGGTAGGCTATGGCTACACCTTC.

V is TRBV2 and J is TRBJ2-7, with 12 bases matching TRBD2. From germline, CDR1 is SNHLY and CDR2 FYNNEI. V shed 7 bases and J 4 bases; nucleotides not matched to a gene: 8. There are 15 residues in the CDR3. The CDR3 loop reads CASKGLAGGEYEQYF. For the CDR3, the DNA is TGTGCCAGCAAGGGGCTAGCGGGAGGGGAGTACGAGCAGTACTTC.

The rearrangement links TRBV28 to TRBJ2-3; D unclear. The CDR3 totals 18 residues. Trimming removed 5 bases from V and 0 bases from J, with 21 bases in between. The germline V gene encodes CDR1 MDHEN and CDR2 SYDVKM. Here the CDR3 reads CASSPPGRLISSTDTQYF. The CDR3 DNA sequence: TGTGCCAGCAGTCCCCCTGGCAGGCTGATATCTAGCACAGATACGCAGTATTTT.

This chain connects TRBV9 to TRBJ2-1; the match to TRBD2 covers 8 bases. Germline V gives CDR1 SGDLS, CDR2 YYNGEE. J lost 2 bases, V lost 0 bases, and 4 bases had no gene match. This CDR3 comprises 16 residues. The CDR3 reads CASSVAGGGPYNEQFF. CDR3 in DNA: TGTGCCAGCAGCGTAGCCGGCGGGGGGCCCTACAATGAGCAGTTCTTC.

The genes are TRBV19 and TRBJ1-1; a weak D match, TRBD1 (5 bases). Looked up from germline, CDR1 is LNHDA and CDR2 is SQIVND (reference sequence). V lost 5 bases and J 5 bases, leaving 18 bases between the germline ends. CDR3 size: 15 residues. The CDR3 sequence: CASSASWGERTEAFF. As DNA, the CDR3 is TGTGCCAGTAGTGCGAGCTGGGGGGAGAGGACTGAAGCTTTCTTT.

The rearrangement joins TRBV5-4 to TRBJ1-1; 7 bases are shared with TRBD1. Germline V gives CDR1 SGHNT, CDR2 YYREEE (reference sequence). The CDR3 covers 15 residues. The V segment lost 3 bases and the J segment 1 base; nucleotides outside the gene matches: 6. The CDR3 DNA is TGTGCCAGCAGCTCAGACAGGGCGGGGAACACTGAAGCTTTCTTT. Translated, it gives CASSSDRAGNTEAFF.

CDR3 coding DNA: TGTGCCAGCAGTGAGGGACAGGGCGGGGGTCAGCCCCAGCATTTT. This gives the protein CASSEGQGGGQPQHF. The V and J genes are TRBV6-1 and TRBJ1-5, with 9 positions matching TRBD1. Losses at the gene ends were 3 bases for V and 6 bases for J; bases not matched to a gene: 6. The CDR3 contains 15 residues. The germline V gene encodes CDR1 MNHNS and CDR2 SASEGT.

V and J are TRBV5-4 and TRBJ2-5, with 8 bases lining up with TRBD2. Germline CDR1 and CDR2: SGHNT and YYREEE (reference sequence). V lost 4 bases to trimming and J lost 4 bases; unmatched junction nucleotides: 6. The CDR3 consists of 14 residues. In DNA, the CDR3 is TGTGCCAGCAGCCCCCGGGGGGGCGCAGAGACCCAGTACTTC. Its protein product is CASSPRGGAETQYF. Together with reference TRBV5-4 and TRBJ2-5, the CDR3 gives the full variable domain: ETGVTQSPTHLIKTRGQQVTLRCSSQSGHNTVSWYQQALGQGPQFIFQYYREEENGRGNFPPRFSGLQFPNYSSELNVNALELDDSALYLCASSPRGGAETQYFGPGTRLLVL.

This sequence joins TRBV6-1 and TRBJ1-3, with 7 positions matching TRBD1. Germline V lookup: CDR1 MNHNS, CDR2 SASEGT. CDR3 length equals 16 residues. After removal of 4 bases from V and 0 bases from J, the junction contained 6 bases not matched to a gene. CDR3 loop: CASSGQGRISGNTIYF. The CDR3 coding sequence is TGTGCCAGCAGTGGACAGGGTAGGATCTCTGGAAACACCATATATTTT.

The chain couples TRBV19 to TRBJ1-5; no reliable D call. This CDR3 is built from 14 residues. Looked up from germline, CDR1 is LNHDA and CDR2 is SQIVND (reference sequence). Trimming took 0 bases from V and 7 from J, leaving 10 bases between them. The CDR3 region has the DNA TGTGCCAGTAGTATAGATGGGCCCTGGCAGCCCCAGCATTTT. Translated, it gives CASSIDGPWQPQHF.

This chain connects TRBV2 to TRBJ2-5; 14 bases match TRBD2. Germline lookup yields CDR1 SNHLY and CDR2 FYNNEI. Germline trimming cut 9 bases from V and 2 bases from J; bases unmatched to any gene: 5. This CDR3 comprises 15 residues. The CDR3 loop reads CASRRTSGGQETQYF. CDR3 coding DNA: TGTGCCAGTCGCCGGACTAGCGGGGGGCAAGAGACCCAGTACTTC.

The chain employs TRBV10-2 and TRBJ2-5; 13 bases are shared with TRBD2. CDR1 is WSHSY and CDR2 is SAAADI in the germline V gene. CDR3 length: 14 residues. V shed 7 bases, J shed 5 bases, and the junction held 4 bases outside the gene matches. The DNA of the CDR3 is TGCGCCAGCACTGGACTAGCGGGAGTGGAGACCCAGTACTTC. This encodes CASTGLAGVETQYF.